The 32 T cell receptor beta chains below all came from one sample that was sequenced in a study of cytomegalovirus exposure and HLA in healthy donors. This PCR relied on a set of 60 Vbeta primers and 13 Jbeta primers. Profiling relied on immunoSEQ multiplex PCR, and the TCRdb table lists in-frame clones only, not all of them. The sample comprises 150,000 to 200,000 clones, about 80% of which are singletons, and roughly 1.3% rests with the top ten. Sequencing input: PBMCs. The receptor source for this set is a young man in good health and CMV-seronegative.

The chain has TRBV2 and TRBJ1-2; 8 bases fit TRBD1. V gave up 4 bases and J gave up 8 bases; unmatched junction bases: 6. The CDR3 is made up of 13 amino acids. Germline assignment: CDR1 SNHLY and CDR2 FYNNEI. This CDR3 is CASSAQGAGGYTF. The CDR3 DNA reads TGTGCCAGCAGTGCTCAGGGGGCTGGGGGCTACACCTTC. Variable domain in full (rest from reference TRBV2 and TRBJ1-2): EPEVTQTPSHQVTQMGQEVILRCVPISNHLYFYWYRQILGQKVEFLVSFYNNEISEKSEIFDDQFSVERPDGSNFTLKIRSTKLEDSAMYFCASSAQGAGGYTFGSGTRLTVV.

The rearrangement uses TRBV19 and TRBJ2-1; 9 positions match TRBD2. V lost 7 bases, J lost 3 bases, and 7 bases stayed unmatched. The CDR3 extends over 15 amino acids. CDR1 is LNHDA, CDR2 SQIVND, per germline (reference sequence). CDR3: CASTLSGGFYNEQFF. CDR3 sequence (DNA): TGTGCCAGTACCCTGAGCGGGGGGTTCTACAATGAGCAGTTCTTC.

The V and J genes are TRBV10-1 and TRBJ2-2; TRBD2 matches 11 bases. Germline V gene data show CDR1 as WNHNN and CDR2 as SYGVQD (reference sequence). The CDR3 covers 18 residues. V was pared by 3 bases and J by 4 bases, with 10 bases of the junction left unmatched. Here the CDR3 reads CASSDTLLAGDTTGELFF. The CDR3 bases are TGCGCCAGCAGTGACACGTTACTAGCGGGGGACACCACCGGGGAGCTGTTTTTT.

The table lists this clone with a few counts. The CDR3 sequence: CASLTGAGDTQYF. The DNA for the CDR3 is TGTGCCAGCCTAACGGGAGCGGGAGATACGCAGTATTTT. The J gene is TRBJ2-3, the V gene TRBV7-2; possible D gene TRBD2, 6 bases. Germline-derived CDR1 and CDR2 are SGHTA and FQGNSA. Trimming took 8 bases from V and 5 from J, leaving 14 bases between them. The CDR3 extends over 13 amino acids.

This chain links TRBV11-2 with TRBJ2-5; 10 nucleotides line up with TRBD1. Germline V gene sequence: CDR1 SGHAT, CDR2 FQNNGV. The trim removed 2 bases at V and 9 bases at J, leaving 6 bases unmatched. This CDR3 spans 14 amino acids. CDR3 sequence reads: CASSLSIGQGAQYF. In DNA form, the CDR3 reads TGTGCCAGCAGCTTATCGATAGGACAGGGGGCCCAGTACTTC.

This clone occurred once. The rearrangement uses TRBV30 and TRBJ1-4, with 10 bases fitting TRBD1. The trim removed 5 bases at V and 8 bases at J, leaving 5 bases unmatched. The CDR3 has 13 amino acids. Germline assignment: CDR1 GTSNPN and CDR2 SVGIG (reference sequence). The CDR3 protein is CAWAGDRGEKLFF. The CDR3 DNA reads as TGTGCCTGGGCGGGGGACAGGGGAGAAAAACTGTTTTTT.

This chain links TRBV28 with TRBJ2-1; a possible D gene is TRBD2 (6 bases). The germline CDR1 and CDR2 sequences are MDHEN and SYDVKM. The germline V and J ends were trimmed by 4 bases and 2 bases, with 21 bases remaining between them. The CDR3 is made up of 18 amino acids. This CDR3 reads CASSSPAGLSSPYNEQFF. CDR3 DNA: TGTGCCAGCAGTTCACCGGCGGGGCTCTCTTCCCCCTACAATGAGCAGTTCTTC.

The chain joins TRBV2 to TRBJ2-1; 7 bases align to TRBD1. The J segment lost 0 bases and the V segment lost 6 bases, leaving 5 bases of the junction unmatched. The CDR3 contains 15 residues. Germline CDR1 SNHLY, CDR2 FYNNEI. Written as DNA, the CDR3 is TGTGCCAGCAGGGGGACAGTAAGCTCCTACAATGAGCAGTTCTTC. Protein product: CASRGTVSSYNEQFF.

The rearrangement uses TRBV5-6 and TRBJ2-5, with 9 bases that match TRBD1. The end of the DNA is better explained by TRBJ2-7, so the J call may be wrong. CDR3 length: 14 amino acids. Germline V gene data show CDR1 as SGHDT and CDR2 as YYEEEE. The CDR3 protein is CASSFGTGSYEQYF. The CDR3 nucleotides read TGTGCCAGCAGCTTCGGGACAGGGTCCTACGAGCAGTACTTC.

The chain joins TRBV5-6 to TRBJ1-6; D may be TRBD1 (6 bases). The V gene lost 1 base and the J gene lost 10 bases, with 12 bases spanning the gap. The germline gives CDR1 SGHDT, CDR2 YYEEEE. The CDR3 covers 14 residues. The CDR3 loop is CASSLTGQGSPLHF. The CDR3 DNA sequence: TGTGCCAGCAGCTTGACAGGGCAGGGATCACCCCTCCACTTT.

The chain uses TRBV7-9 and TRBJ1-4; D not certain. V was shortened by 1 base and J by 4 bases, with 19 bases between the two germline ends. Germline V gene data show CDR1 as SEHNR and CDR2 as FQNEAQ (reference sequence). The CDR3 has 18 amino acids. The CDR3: CASSLGLSLLPHNEKLFF. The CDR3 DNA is TGTGCCAGCAGCTTAGGGTTGAGTTTGCTACCTCATAATGAAAAACTGTTTTTT.

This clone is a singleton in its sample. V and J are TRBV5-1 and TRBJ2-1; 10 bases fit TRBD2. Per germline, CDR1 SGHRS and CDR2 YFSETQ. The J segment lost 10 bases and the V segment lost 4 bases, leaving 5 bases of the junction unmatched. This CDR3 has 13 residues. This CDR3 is CASSTSGIREQFF. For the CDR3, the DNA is TGCGCCAGCAGCACTAGCGGGATCAGGGAGCAGTTCTTC.

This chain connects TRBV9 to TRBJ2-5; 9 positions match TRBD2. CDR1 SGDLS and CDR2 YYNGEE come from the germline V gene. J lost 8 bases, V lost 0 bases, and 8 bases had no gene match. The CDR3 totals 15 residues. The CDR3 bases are TGTGCCAGCAGCGTAGCTGCGAATAGCGGGGGAACCCAGTACTTC. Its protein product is CASSVAANSGGTQYF.

The CDR3 loop is CASSSSGQETQYF. CDR3 nucleotides: TGTGCCAGTAGTAGTAGCGGCCAAGAGACCCAGTACTTC. This chain connects TRBV19 to TRBJ2-5; the D gene is possibly TRBD2 (6 bases). Germline lookup yields CDR1 LNHDA and CDR2 SQIVND (reference sequence). The CDR3 has 13 amino acids. Deletions cut 4 bases from V and 1 base from J, with 7 bases between. Full variable domain (outside the CDR3, taken from reference TRBV19 and TRBJ2-5): DGGITQSPKYLFRKEGQNVTLSCEQNLNHDAMYWYRQDPGQGLRLIYYSQIVNDFQKGDIAEGYSVSREKKESFPLTVTSAQKNPTAFYLCASSSSGQETQYFGPGTRLLVL.

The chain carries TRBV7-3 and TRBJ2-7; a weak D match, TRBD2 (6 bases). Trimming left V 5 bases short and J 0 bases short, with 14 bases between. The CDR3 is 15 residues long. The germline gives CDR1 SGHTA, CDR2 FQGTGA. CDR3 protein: CASSPQAGSSYEQYF. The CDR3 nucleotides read TGTGCCAGCAGCCCGCAGGCGGGGAGCTCCTACGAGCAGTACTTC.

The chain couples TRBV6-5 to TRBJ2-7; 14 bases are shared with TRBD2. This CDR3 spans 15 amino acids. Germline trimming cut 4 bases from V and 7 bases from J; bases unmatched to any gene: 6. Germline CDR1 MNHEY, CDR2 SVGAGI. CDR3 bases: TGTGCCAGCAGTTCGGGGACTAGCGGGAGTTCGGAGCAGTACTTC. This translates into CASSSGTSGSSEQYF.

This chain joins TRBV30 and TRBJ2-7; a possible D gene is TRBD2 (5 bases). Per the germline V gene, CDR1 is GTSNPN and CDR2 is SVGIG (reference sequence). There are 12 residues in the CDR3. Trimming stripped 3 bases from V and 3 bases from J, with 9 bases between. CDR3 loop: CAWRVAFYEQYF. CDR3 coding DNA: TGTGCCTGGAGGGTAGCGTTCTACGAGCAGTACTTC.

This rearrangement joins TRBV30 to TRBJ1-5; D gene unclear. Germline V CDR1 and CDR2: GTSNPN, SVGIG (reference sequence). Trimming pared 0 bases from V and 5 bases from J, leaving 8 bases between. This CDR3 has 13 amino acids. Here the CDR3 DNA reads TGTGCCTGGAGTGTACGGCAGGATCAGCCCCAGCATTTT. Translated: CAWSVRQDQPQHF.

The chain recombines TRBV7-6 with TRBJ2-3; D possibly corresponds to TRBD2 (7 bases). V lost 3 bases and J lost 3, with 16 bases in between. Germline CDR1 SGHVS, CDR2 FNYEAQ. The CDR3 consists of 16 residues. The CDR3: CASSFLGGGPTDTQYF. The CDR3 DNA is TGTGCCAGCAGCTTTTTAGGGGGGGGCCCTACAGATACGCAGTATTTT. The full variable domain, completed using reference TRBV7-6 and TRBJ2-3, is GAGVSQSPRYKVTKRGQDVALRCDPISGHVSLYWYRQALGQGPEFLTYFNYEAQQDKSGLPNDRFSAERPEGSISTLTIQRTEQRDSAMYRCASSFLGGGPTDTQYFGPGTRLTVL.

The CDR3 loop reads CASSQSVQGNTEAFF. DNA for the CDR3: TGCGCCAGCAGTCAATCGGTTCAGGGAAACACTGAAGCTTTCTTT. The chain joins TRBV23-1 to TRBJ1-1; the D gene is possibly TRBD1 (5 bases). TRBV23-1 is assigned to the ORF class and has an uncertain function. This CDR3 is built from 15 residues. The V end was cut by 0 bases, the J end by 2 bases, with 10 bases between.

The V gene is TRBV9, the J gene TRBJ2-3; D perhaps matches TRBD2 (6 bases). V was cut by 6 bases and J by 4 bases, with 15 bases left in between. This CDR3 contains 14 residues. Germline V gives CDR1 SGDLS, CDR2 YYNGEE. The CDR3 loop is CASTLGGTADTQYF. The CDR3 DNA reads TGTGCCAGCACCTTGGGGGGAACCGCAGATACGCAGTATTTT.

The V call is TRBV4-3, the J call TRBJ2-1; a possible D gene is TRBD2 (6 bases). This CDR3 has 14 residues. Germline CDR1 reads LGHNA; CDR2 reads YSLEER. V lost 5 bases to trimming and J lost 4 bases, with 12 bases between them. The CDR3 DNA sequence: TGCGCCAGCAGCTACGGACTAAATTACAATGAGCAGTTCTTC. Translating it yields CASSYGLNYNEQFF.

The CDR3 nucleotides are TGCGCCAGCAGATCTAGCGGGAGTCACTCAGATACGCAGTATTTT. This codes for CASRSSGSHSDTQYF. This chain joins TRBV10-2 and TRBJ2-3; 10 positions agree with TRBD2. Germline CDR1 reads WSHSY; CDR2 reads SAAADI. CDR3 size: 15 residues. V shed 6 bases and J 4 bases; nucleotides not matched to a gene: 7.

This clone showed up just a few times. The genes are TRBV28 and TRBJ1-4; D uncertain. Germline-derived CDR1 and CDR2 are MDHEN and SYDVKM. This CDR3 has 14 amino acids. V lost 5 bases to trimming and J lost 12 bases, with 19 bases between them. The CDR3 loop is CASSPPLTSTELFF. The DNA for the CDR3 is TGTGCCAGCAGTCCCCCCCTGACAAGTACGGAACTGTTTTTT.

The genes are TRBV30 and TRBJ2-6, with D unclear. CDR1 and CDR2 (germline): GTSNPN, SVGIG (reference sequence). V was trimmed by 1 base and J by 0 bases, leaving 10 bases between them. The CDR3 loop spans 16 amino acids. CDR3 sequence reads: CAWSGVRSSGANVLTF. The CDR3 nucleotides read TGTGCCTGGAGTGGGGTGAGGAGCTCTGGGGCCAACGTCCTGACTTTC.

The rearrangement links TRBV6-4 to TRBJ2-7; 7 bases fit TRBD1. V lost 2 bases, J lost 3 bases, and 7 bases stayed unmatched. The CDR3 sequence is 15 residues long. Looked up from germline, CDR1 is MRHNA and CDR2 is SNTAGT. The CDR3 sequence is CASSDPGTVLYEQYF. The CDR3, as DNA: TGTGCCAGCAGTGACCCCGGGACAGTACTCTACGAGCAGTACTTC.

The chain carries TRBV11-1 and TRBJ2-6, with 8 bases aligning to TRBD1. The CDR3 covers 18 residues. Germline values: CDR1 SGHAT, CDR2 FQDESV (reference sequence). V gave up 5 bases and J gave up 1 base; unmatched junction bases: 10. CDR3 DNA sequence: TGTGCCAGCAGCCGACAGGGGACAGCAAGTTCTGGGGCCAACGTCCTGACTTTC. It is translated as CASSRQGTASSGANVLTF.

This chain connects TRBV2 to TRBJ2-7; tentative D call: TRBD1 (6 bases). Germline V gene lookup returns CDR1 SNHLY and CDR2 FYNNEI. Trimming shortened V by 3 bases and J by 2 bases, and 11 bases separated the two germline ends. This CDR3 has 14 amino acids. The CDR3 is CASSEDSRTYEQYF. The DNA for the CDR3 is TGTGCCAGCAGTGAGGACAGCAGGACCTACGAGCAGTACTTC.

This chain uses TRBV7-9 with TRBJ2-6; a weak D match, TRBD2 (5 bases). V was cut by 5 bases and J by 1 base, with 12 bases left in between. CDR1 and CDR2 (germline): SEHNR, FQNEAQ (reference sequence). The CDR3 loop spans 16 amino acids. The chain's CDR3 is CASSPGRGSGANVLTF. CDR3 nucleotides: TGTGCCAGCAGCCCAGGACGGGGTTCTGGGGCCAACGTCCTGACTTTC. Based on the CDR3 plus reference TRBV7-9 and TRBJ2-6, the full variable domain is DTGVSQNPRHKITKRGQNVTFRCDPISEHNRLYWYRQTLGQGPEFLTYFQNEAQLEKSRLLSDRFSAERPKGSFSTLEIQRTEQGDSAMYLCASSPGRGSGANVLTFGAGSRLTVL.

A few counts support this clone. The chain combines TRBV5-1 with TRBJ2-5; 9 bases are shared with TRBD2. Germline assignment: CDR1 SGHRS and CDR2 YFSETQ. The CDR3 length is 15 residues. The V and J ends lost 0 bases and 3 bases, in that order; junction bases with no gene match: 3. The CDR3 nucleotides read TGCGCCAGCAGCTTGGGGTCTAGCGGGGAAGAGACCCAGTACTTC. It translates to CASSLGSSGEETQYF.

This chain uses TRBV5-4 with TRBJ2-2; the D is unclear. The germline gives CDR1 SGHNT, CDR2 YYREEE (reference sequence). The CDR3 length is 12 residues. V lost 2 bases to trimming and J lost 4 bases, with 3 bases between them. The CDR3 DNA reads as TGTGCCAGCAGCTTCCTCACCGGGGAGCTGTTTTTT. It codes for CASSFLTGELFF.

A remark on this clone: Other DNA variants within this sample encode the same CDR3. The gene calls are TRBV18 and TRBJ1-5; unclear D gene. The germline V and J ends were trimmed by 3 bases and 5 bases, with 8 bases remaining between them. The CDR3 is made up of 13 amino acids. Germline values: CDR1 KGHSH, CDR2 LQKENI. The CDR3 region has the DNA TGTGCCAGCTCACCCTCGGAGGATCAGCCCCAGCATTTT. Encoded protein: CASSPSEDQPQHF. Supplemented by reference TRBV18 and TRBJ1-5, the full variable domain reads NAGVMQNPRHLVRRRGQEARLRCSPMKGHSHVYWYRQLPEEGLKFMVYLQKENIIDESGMPKERFSAEFPKEGPSILRIQQVVRGDSAAYFCASSPSEDQPQHFGDGTRLSIL.